Described below is a single T cell receptor beta chain sequence and its context. This entry belongs to a study of blood T cell repertoires in COVID-19. The CDR3 extends over 14 amino acids. CDR1 and CDR2 from the germline V gene are SGHKS and YYEKEE (reference sequence). J lost 3 bases, V lost 4 bases, and 3 bases had no gene match. Repertoires were generated with immunoSEQ multiplex PCR, while TCRdb's copy carries only in-frame clones and drops some. The sample records over 350,000 clones, about nine tenths being singletons. Sequenced: peripheral blood. The source of this sequence is a woman under 40 with active or convalescent COVID-19. The rearrangement links TRBV5-5 to TRBJ1-2, with 10 nucleotides matching TRBD1. The chain's CDR3 is CASSGGTGDYGYTF. For the CDR3, the DNA is TGTGCCAGCAGCGGGGGGACAGGGGACTATGGCTACACCTTC.